This is a list of T cell receptor beta chains from one sample in a study of shared clonotypes between healthy human individuals. Repertoires were generated with immunoSEQ multiplex PCR, while TCRdb's copy carries only in-frame clones and drops some. This table holds about 2.1 million clones, 85% to 95% found once. The specimen was naive CD8+ T cells from PBMCs. These receptors came from a man in his late teens or twenties in good health. Some clones in this sample may be carry-over from other donors' samples. Both conserved end residues are part of each CDR3. The D gene is left open where the match is weak. Clone size is stated in some rows and not others, as once, few, many or a class when expanded.

abundance	v_gene	j_gene	d_gene	CDR3aa	CDR3nt
.	TRBV4-3	TRBJ2-1	.	CASSQGASVYNEQFF	TGCGCCAGCAGCCAAGGGGCTAGCGTGTACAATGAGCAGTTCTTC
.	TRBV7-3	TRBJ2-1	.	CASSSGPGAYNEQFF	TGTGCCAGCAGCTCCGGTCCTGGGGCCTACAATGAGCAGTTCTTC
.	TRBV7-7	TRBJ2-2	.	CASSPSGAYTGELFF	TGTGCCAGCAGCCCTTCGGGGGCTTACACCGGGGAGCTGTTTTTT
.	TRBV14	TRBJ1-1	.	CASSQRGVRNTEAFF	TGTGCCAGCAGCCAGAGAGGGGTGAGAAACACTGAAGCTTTCTTT
.	TRBV11-2	TRBJ2-2	.	CASSLWAGNTGELFF	TGTGCCAGCAGCTTATGGGCAGGGAACACCGGGGAGCTGTTTTTT
.	TRBV27	TRBJ2-1	TRBD2	CATATGTSGRGEQFF	TGTGCCACCGCGACCGGGACTAGCGGCCGCGGGGAGCAGTTCTTC
.	TRBV28	TRBJ2-7	TRBD2	CASSLETGGRYEQYF	TGTGCCAGCAGTTTAGAAACGGGAGGGCGGTACGAGCAGTACTTC
once	TRBV9	TRBJ2-1	TRBD2	CASSAYGESGRGHNEQFF	TGTGCCAGCAGCGCATACGGTGAGAGCGGGAGGGGTCACAATGAGCAGTTCTTC
.	TRBV7-9	TRBJ2-1	TRBD2	CASSAPGTSGNNEQFF	TGTGCCAGCAGCGCACCCGGGACTAGCGGCAACAATGAGCAGTTCTTC
.	TRBV4-2	TRBJ2-7	.	CASSQTGQGGEQYF	TGTGCCAGCAGCCAAACAGGGCAGGGCGGGGAGCAGTACTTC
.	TRBV5-1	TRBJ2-3	TRBD2	CASSRAGTSGTDTQYF	TGCGCCAGCAGTCGGGCGGGGACTAGCGGTACAGATACGCAGTATTTT
.	TRBV29-1	TRBJ2-7	.	CSVGGSYEQYF	TGCAGCGTTGGAGGCTCCTACGAGCAGTACTTC
.	TRBV4-2	TRBJ2-7	TRBD2	CASSQDPQLAGSPYEQYF	TGTGCCAGCAGCCAAGACCCCCAACTAGCGGGGTCCCCCTACGAGCAGTACTTC
.	TRBV7-9	TRBJ1-2	TRBD1	CASSLGDRLVNYGYTF	TGTGCCAGCAGCTTAGGGGACAGATTAGTTAACTATGGCTACACCTTC
.	TRBV23-1	TRBJ1-1	.	CASSQLAGTERNTEAFF	TGCGCCAGCAGTCAACTGGCGGGAACAGAAAGGAACACTGAAGCTTTCTTT
.	TRBV6-1	TRBJ2-7	TRBD1	CASSAVPGQGDYEQYF	TGTGCCAGCAGTGCAGTACCGGGACAGGGGGACTACGAGCAGTACTTC
.	TRBV5-1	TRBJ1-1	.	CASSLAGRRGNTEAFF	TGCGCCAGCAGCTTGGCCGGACGAAGGGGGAACACTGAAGCTTTCTTT
.	TRBV6-1	TRBJ2-1	.	CASTYYYNEQFF	TGTGCCAGCACCTACTATTACAATGAGCAGTTCTTC
.	TRBV28	TRBJ2-7	.	CASSFGGNGNEQYF	TGTGCCAGCAGTTTCGGCGGGAATGGGAACGAGCAGTACTTC
.	TRBV28	TRBJ2-7	.	CASSLPRQSYEQYF	TGTGCCAGCAGTTTACCACGACAATCCTACGAGCAGTACTTC
.	TRBV7-9	TRBJ1-3	.	CASSLPLDGNTIYF	TGTGCCAGCAGCTTGCCGCTAGACGGAAACACCATATATTTT
.	TRBV6-1	TRBJ1-2	.	CASSEFPLSRPAGEGSDYGYTF	TGTGCCAGCAGTGAATTTCCCCTTAGCCGGCCCGCGGGTGAAGGGAGTGACTATGGCTACACCTTC
.	TRBV7-6	TRBJ2-1	.	CASSLDRMPGYNEQFF	TGTGCCAGCAGCTTAGATCGCATGCCAGGGTACAATGAGCAGTTCTTC
once	TRBV7-3	TRBJ2-1	.	CASSLPNNEQFF	TGTGCCAGCAGCTTACCAAACAATGAGCAGTTCTTC
.	TRBV5-1	TRBJ2-1	.	CASSLDAYSYNEQFF	TGCGCCAGCAGCTTGGACGCGTACTCCTACAATGAGCAGTTCTTC
once	TRBV29-1	TRBJ2-7	.	CSVVADYEQYF	TGCAGCGTTGTAGCAGACTACGAGCAGTACTTC